The 11 T cell receptor beta chains given below trace back to one sample, sequenced in a study of blood T cell repertoires in COVID-19. TCRdb keeps only in-frame clones here, not all; method: immunoSEQ multiplex PCR. Here the sample spans approximately 94,000 clones, 87% being singletons. The source material was peripheral blood. The receptor source for this set is a man aged 25-40 years in a cohort sampled during active COVID-19.

This chain connects TRBV14 to TRBJ2-3; TRBD1 agrees at 9 bases. J lost 0 bases, V lost 1 base, and 2 bases had no gene match. CDR1 is SGHDN, CDR2 FVKESK, per germline. The CDR3 consists of 16 residues. The CDR3 nucleotides are TGTGCCAGCAGCCAAGCCGGGACAGGGAGCACAGATACGCAGTATTTT. Residues: CASSQAGTGSTDTQYF.

V and J are TRBV19 and TRBJ2-5; D not certain. Looked up from germline, CDR1 is LNHDA and CDR2 is SQIVND (reference sequence). V was pared by 5 bases and J by 6 bases, with 13 bases between. This CDR3 contains 13 residues. The CDR3 DNA reads TGTGCCAGTAGTGCCAACCCGGTTCAGACCCAGTACTTC. Translated, it gives CASSANPVQTQYF.

The gene calls are TRBV18 and TRBJ2-4; D remains unclear. The ends were cut back, 2 bases at V and 0 bases at J, with 8 bases in the middle. The CDR3 is 15 amino acids. The germline V gene encodes CDR1 KGHSH and CDR2 LQKENI. CDR3 nucleotides: TGTGCCAGCTCACCAGCGATACTAGCCAAAAACATTCAGTACTTC. This sequence encodes CASSPAILAKNIQYF.

This rearrangement joins TRBV3-1 (or the pseudogene TRBV3-2) to TRBJ2-3, with 15 bases fitting TRBD2. The trim removed 6 bases at V and 5 bases at J, leaving 6 bases unmatched. This CDR3 is built from 16 residues. From germline, CDR1 is LGHDT and CDR2 YNNKEL (reference sequence). CDR3 in DNA: TGTGCCAGCAGTTTCGGGACTAGCGGGGGGCGAGATACGCAGTATTTT. Residues: CASSFGTSGGRDTQYF.

CDR3 coding DNA: TGCGCCAGCAGCCAAGAGGTCCTATCCTACAATGAGCAGTTCTTC. Translation: CASSQEVLSYNEQFF. The gene calls are TRBV4-1 and TRBJ2-1; D is ambiguous. This CDR3 is built from 15 residues. Trimming removed 0 bases from V and 1 base from J, with 7 bases in between. Per germline, CDR1 MGHRA and CDR2 YSYEKL.

This clone is a singleton in its sample. The chain couples TRBV25-1 to TRBJ2-5; possible D gene TRBD2, 7 bases. Germline assignment: CDR1 MGHDK and CDR2 SYGVNS. The ends were cut back, 3 bases at V and 7 bases at J, with 15 bases in the middle. The CDR3 extends over 14 amino acids. Written as DNA, the CDR3 is TGTGCCAGCAGTGAGGGGGGGGCCCTGGGGACCCAGTACTTC. Its protein is CASSEGGALGTQYF.

The sample holds one count of this clone. The chain couples TRBV5-6 to TRBJ2-3, with 9 bases identical to TRBD2. Losses at the gene ends were 4 bases for V and 0 bases for J; bases not matched to a gene: 6. CDR1 and CDR2 from the germline V gene are SGHDT and YYEEEE. This CDR3 region has 16 residues. DNA for the CDR3: TGTGCCAGCAGCCCCGAGCGGGGGGTAAGCACAGATACGCAGTATTTT. Its translation is CASSPERGVSTDTQYF.

The rearrangement links TRBV19 to TRBJ2-7, with 7 bases matching TRBD1. From germline, CDR1 is LNHDA and CDR2 SQIVND (reference sequence). Trimming took 5 bases from V and 0 from J; bases not matched to a gene: 7. This CDR3 contains 15 residues. The CDR3 loop is CASSGWDSRSYEQYF. The CDR3 coding sequence is TGTGCCAGTAGTGGCTGGGACAGTCGCTCCTACGAGCAGTACTTC.

The V gene is TRBV5-1, the J gene TRBJ2-5; the D gene is possibly TRBD1 (6 bases). Deletions cut 4 bases from V and 5 bases from J, with 12 bases between. Per germline, CDR1 SGHRS and CDR2 YFSETQ. CDR3 size: 13 residues. The CDR3 sequence is CASSPGVWETQYF. As DNA, the CDR3 is TGCGCCAGCAGCCCAGGGGTTTGGGAGACCCAGTACTTC.

The chain carries TRBV19 and TRBJ1-6; 7 positions match TRBD1. The CDR3 consists of 16 residues. Germline trimming cut 3 bases from V and 9 bases from J; bases unmatched to any gene: 11. Germline V gene lookup returns CDR1 LNHDA and CDR2 SQIVND (reference sequence). For the CDR3, the DNA is TGTGCCAGTAGTATCTCGTCATTAGGGGGCCTTTCACCCCTCCACTTT. The encoded protein is CASSISSLGGLSPLHF. Together with reference TRBV19 and TRBJ1-6, the CDR3 gives the full variable domain: DGGITQSPKYLFRKEGQNVTLSCEQNLNHDAMYWYRQDPGQGLRLIYYSQIVNDFQKGDIAEGYSVSREKKESFPLTVTSAQKNPTAFYLCASSISSLGGLSPLHFGNGTRLTVT.

V and J are TRBV3-1 (or the pseudogene TRBV3-2) and TRBJ2-5; D unclear. The germline V gene encodes CDR1 LGHDT and CDR2 YNNKEL (reference sequence). V dropped 0 bases and J dropped 4 bases, with 12 bases sitting between them. The CDR3 sequence is 15 residues long. CDR3 sequence reads: CASSQDWAGRETQYF. CDR3 coding DNA: TGTGCCAGCAGCCAAGATTGGGCCGGTAGAGAGACCCAGTACTTC.